The subject of this entry is one T cell receptor (beta chain). These data originate in a study of spatial heterogeneity in lung cancer. Time point here: sample taken at primary tumor resection. Material for sequencing was whole RNA from tumor, nontumor lung or frozen PBMC, left unsorted. Germline V gene data show CDR1 as SGHRS and CDR2 as YFSETQ. Deletions cut 5 bases from V and 2 bases from J, with 10 bases between. The CDR3 is 13 amino acids. TCRdb re-called the 5' RACE reads through MiXCR, storing one row per CDR3 protein. The sample shows roughly 80,000 distinct CDR3 sequences, roughly 12% of them seen only once.

The specimen comprised PBMCs, sampled at surgery. The chain has TRBV5-1 and TRBJ1-1; D is ambiguous. The TCR comes from a male donor with early-stage non-small cell lung cancer. Written as DNA, the CDR3 is TGCGCCAGCAGAGCCCCACCTAACACTGAAGCTTTCTTT. It codes for CASRAPPNTEAFF.